These T cell receptor beta chains were read from a single sample in a study of blood T cell repertoires in COVID-19. The protocol was immunoSEQ multiplex PCR, while the TCRdb copy is restricted to in-frame clones and leaves out a portion. The sample lists about 100,000 clones, approximately 84% occurring once. The material sequenced was peripheral blood. The source of these receptors is a man in his sixties with acute or convalescent COVID-19. The CDR3 runs from the conserved cysteine through the conserved F or W. A D gene is named only where the DNA matches it firmly. The size field is filled for only some rows; it gives once, few, many or a size class.

len	d_gene	v_gene	abundance	j_gene	CDR3nt	CDR3aa
15	TRBD2	TRBV6-5	-	TRBJ2-1	TGTGCCAGCAACCAGCGGGGTTCCTCCTACAATGAGCAGTTCTTC	CASNQRGSSYNEQFF
19	TRBD1	TRBV15	once	TRBJ2-3	TGTGCCACCAGCAGAGATAGCATTCGGGGACAGGGCTACACAGATACGCAGTATTTT	CATSRDSIRGQGYTDTQYF
17	-	TRBV6-2/TRBV6-3	-	TRBJ2-1	TGTGCCAGCAGTTACCTTCCGGGAAAAGAAGGCTACAATGAGCAGTTCTTC	CASSYLPGKEGYNEQFF
16	-	TRBV18	-	TRBJ1-3	TGTGCCAGCTCACCCGACAGAATACTCTCTGGAAACACCATATATTTT	CASSPDRILSGNTIYF
14	TRBD1	TRBV6-5	-	TRBJ2-7	TGTGCCAGCAGCCGAGAAGCACAGGGGATCAGGCAGTACTTC	CASSREAQGIRQYF
16	TRBD2	TRBV11-3	-	TRBJ2-1	TGTGCCAGCAGCACATGGACTAGCGGACAATACAATGAGCAGTTCTTC	CASSTWTSGQYNEQFF
16	TRBD2	TRBV7-2	-	TRBJ2-3	TGTGCCAGCAGTTCCCTCTCCGCGGGGGTCGCAGATACGCAGTATTTT	CASSSLSAGVADTQYF
18	-	TRBV27	medium-sized	TRBJ2-1	TGTGCCAGCAGTTTCACTCGAGTCGGGACACCTACCTACAATGAGCAGTTCTTC	CASSFTRVGTPTYNEQFF
15	-	TRBV5-6	few	TRBJ1-4	TGTGCCAGCAGCTTGTCCCTTTCAACTAATGAAAAACTGTTTTTT	CASSLSLSTNEKLFF
15	TRBD1	TRBV4-3	-	TRBJ2-5	TGCGCCAGCAGCCAAGGGACAGGGTTGTTGGAGACCCAGTACTTC	CASSQGTGLLETQYF
14	-	TRBV19	-	TRBJ2-5	TGTGCCAGTAGTATAAGAGGAGGGTTGGGGACCCAGTACTTC	CASSIRGGLGTQYF
14	TRBD1	TRBV28	-	TRBJ2-1	TGTGCCAGCAGTCAGACAGGGGAAATCAATGAGCAGTTCTTC	CASSQTGEINEQFF
15	-	TRBV9	-	TRBJ2-3	TGTGCCAGCAGCGTAGGCAGGGCGTACACAGATACGCAGTATTTT	CASSVGRAYTDTQYF
15	TRBD2	TRBV3-1/TRBV3-2	-	TRBJ2-3	TGTGCCAGCAGCCAAGCTAGCGGGGGTTCTAGCACGCAGTATTTT	CASSQASGGSSTQYF
15	-	TRBV19	-	TRBJ1-2	TGTGCCAGTAGTGAAGACAGAACAGTGGCTTATGGCTACACCTTC	CASSEDRTVAYGYTF
13	-	TRBV7-9	-	TRBJ1-1	TGTGCCAGCAACCTCCAGGGTAACACTGAAGCTTTCTTT	CASNLQGNTEAFF
14	TRBD1	TRBV18	-	TRBJ1-4	TGTGCCAGCTCACCACAGGGGGCTGGTGAAAAACTGTTTTTT	CASSPQGAGEKLFF
15	TRBD2	TRBV11-1	few	TRBJ2-7	TGTGCCAGCAGCGCACTAGCGGCACTCTCCTACGAGCAGTACTTC	CASSALAALSYEQYF
17	TRBD1	TRBV27	-	TRBJ2-4	TGTGCCAGTAAACGACAGGGTGAGATGAGGGCCAAAAACATTCAGTACTTC	CASKRQGEMRAKNIQYF
13	-	TRBV6-5	-	TRBJ1-6	TGTGCCAGCAGACGACAGAATAATTCACCCCTCCACTTT	CASRRQNNSPLHF
16	-	TRBV28	-	TRBJ2-1	TGTGCCAGCAGTTCCCGGACAGCAACCTCCTACAATGAGCAGTTCTTC	CASSSRTATSYNEQFF
15	TRBD1	TRBV13	-	TRBJ1-6	TGTGCCAGCAGCTTAGAGGGGGCGCCTGGTTCACCCCTCCACTTT	CASSLEGAPGSPLHF
14	TRBD1	TRBV14	-	TRBJ1-2	TGTGCCAGCAGCCAGGACAGGGAGATCTATGGCTACACCTTC	CASSQDREIYGYTF
14	TRBD1	TRBV18	-	TRBJ2-7	TGTGCCAGCTCCCCCGGGACAGTCTCCTACGAGCAGTACTTC	CASSPGTVSYEQYF
15	TRBD1	TRBV10-1	-	TRBJ1-1	TGCGCCAGCAGTGAGTACAGGGGGGCGGACACTGAAGCTTTCTTT	CASSEYRGADTEAFF
16	-	TRBV30	-	TRBJ1-1	TGTGCCTGGACCCATACCCCAAGAGGGCTGGACACTGAAGCTTTCTTT	CAWTHTPRGLDTEAFF
13	-	TRBV10-3	-	TRBJ1-1	TGTGCCATCAGTGTGGGACAAAACACTGAAGCTTTCTTT	CAISVGQNTEAFF
15	TRBD1	TRBV6-2/TRBV6-3	once	TRBJ2-7	TGTGCCAGCAGTTCTCGGGACAGGGTTTCCTACGAGCAGTACTTC	CASSSRDRVSYEQYF
14	-	TRBV27	-	TRBJ1-2	TGTGCCAGCAGTTTATCGCGGGGGGCTGGTGGCTACACCTTC	CASSLSRGAGGYTF
13	-	TRBV7-2	once	TRBJ1-6	TGTGCCAGCAGCTTAGCGCCGGATTCACCCCTCCACTTT	CASSLAPDSPLHF
15	TRBD1	TRBV6-5	-	TRBJ1-3	TGTGCCAGCAGGGGGACAGGTTCGTCAGGAAACACCATATATTTT	CASRGTGSSGNTIYF
13	TRBD1	TRBV4-1	once	TRBJ1-2	TGCGCCGACCGGGACAGGGGAAACTATGGCTACACCTTC	CADRDRGNYGYTF
14	TRBD1	TRBV9	-	TRBJ1-1	TGTGCCAGCAGCGTAGAGGGGGCGAGTACTGAAGCTTTCTTT	CASSVEGASTEAFF
16	-	TRBV11-3	-	TRBJ1-2	TGTGCCAGCAGCCATGCCCCAGGGCCGTTCGTCTATGGCTACACCTTC	CASSHAPGPFVYGYTF
14	-	TRBV19	-	TRBJ1-4	TGTGCCAGTAGTATCTCGCGTATTAATGAAAAACTGTTTTTT	CASSISRINEKLFF
15	TRBD1	TRBV6-5	-	TRBJ1-1	TGTGCCAGCAGTTACCATAACAGGGGGCTCACTGAAGCTTTCTTT	CASSYHNRGLTEAFF
13	TRBD1	TRBV7-7	-	TRBJ1-1	TGTGCTAGCAGCCCAGGGACAGGGTCGGCAGCTTTCTTT	CASSPGTGSAAFF
18	-	TRBV10-1	-	TRBJ1-3	TGCGCCAGCAGCAATTCCCACTTGGCAGCGAGCTCTGGAAACACCATATATTTT	CASSNSHLAASSGNTIYF
16	-	TRBV15	-	TRBJ2-3	TGTGCCACCAGCAGAGAACGGGTGGACACCACAGATACGCAGTATTTT	CATSRERVDTTDTQYF
19	TRBD1	TRBV19	once	TRBJ1-3	TGTGCCAGTAGTATATTTCCGACCGGGACAGACCTCTCTGGAAACACCATATATTTT	CASSIFPTGTDLSGNTIYF
13	-	TRBV15	-	TRBJ1-2	TGTGCCACCAGCAGTACTCAGGGTTTAGGTTACACCTTC	CATSSTQGLGYTF
15	-	TRBV18	-	TRBJ1-4	TGTGCCAGCTCGGCCTACGGAGGGGAGAATGAAAAACTGTTTTTT	CASSAYGGENEKLFF
20	-	TRBV3-1/TRBV3-2	-	TRBJ2-3	TGTGCCAGCAGCCCCACCACCGGGAATCTAACCTTGAGAGACACAGATACGCAGTATTTT	CASSPTTGNLTLRDTDTQYF
13	TRBD1	TRBV4-3	-	TRBJ2-7	TGCGCCAGCAGCCTGAGACAGGGATACGAGCAGTACTTC	CASSLRQGYEQYF
14	-	TRBV7-2	-	TRBJ2-7	TGTGCCAGTAAGACGTGGCAGGGGGGCCACGAGCAGTACTTC	CASKTWQGGHEQYF
16	TRBD1	TRBV10-2	-	TRBJ2-2	TGCGCCAGCACTACAGGGGGCCTCACGAACACCGGGGAGCTGTTTTTT	CASTTGGLTNTGELFF
14	-	TRBV6-5	-	TRBJ1-2	TGTGCCAGCAGTTACGGGGGACTCGACTATGGCTACACCTTC	CASSYGGLDYGYTF
14	-	TRBV25-1	-	TRBJ2-7	TGTGCCAGCAGCCCCCGACTCGATTCCTACGAGCAGTACTTC	CASSPRLDSYEQYF